These 3 T cell receptor beta chains originate from one sample sequenced in a study of CD4 T cells in relation to SARS-CoV-2 and coronaviruses. The protocol was immunoSEQ multiplex PCR, while the TCRdb copy is restricted to in-frame clones and leaves out a portion. Of approximately 21,000 clones listed, around 80% are singletons. Their target antigens are unknown. CD4+ T cells from unexposed donors were obtained before the COVID-19 pandemic (2011-2018). After 10 to 11 days of culture, CD4+ T cells were isolated. Sequencing was done on a sample of CD4+ T cells from PBMCs, cultured in vitro. The receptors come from a human donor in good health.

J is TRBJ2-7 and V is TRBV6-5; D is unclear. The CDR3 is 13 residues long. The V gene's germline CDR1 is MNHEY and CDR2 SVGAGI. The V gene lost 6 bases and the J gene lost 0 bases, with 9 bases spanning the gap. CDR3 residues: CASSVVSSYEQYF. The CDR3 nucleotides read TGTGCCAGCAGCGTGGTGAGCTCCTACGAGCAGTACTTC.

CDR3 region: CASSQGRGRVNTEAFF. CDR3 DNA sequence: TGCGCCAGCAGCCAAGGAAGGGGCAGGGTGAACACTGAAGCTTTCTTT. J is TRBJ1-1 and V is TRBV4-1; D perhaps matches TRBD1 (5 bases). This CDR3 contains 16 residues. The germline V gene encodes CDR1 MGHRA and CDR2 YSYEKL. Trimming removed 1 base from V and 0 bases from J, with 12 bases in between.

J is TRBJ2-5 and V is TRBV5-1; 12 nucleotides align to TRBD1. CDR3 length equals 15 residues. V lost 2 bases, J lost 5 bases, and 4 bases stayed unmatched. The germline V gene has CDR1 SGHRS and CDR2 YFSETQ. The CDR3, as DNA: TGCGCCAGCAGCTTTTCCGGGACAGGGGGCGAGACCCAGTACTTC. Translation: CASSFSGTGGETQYF.